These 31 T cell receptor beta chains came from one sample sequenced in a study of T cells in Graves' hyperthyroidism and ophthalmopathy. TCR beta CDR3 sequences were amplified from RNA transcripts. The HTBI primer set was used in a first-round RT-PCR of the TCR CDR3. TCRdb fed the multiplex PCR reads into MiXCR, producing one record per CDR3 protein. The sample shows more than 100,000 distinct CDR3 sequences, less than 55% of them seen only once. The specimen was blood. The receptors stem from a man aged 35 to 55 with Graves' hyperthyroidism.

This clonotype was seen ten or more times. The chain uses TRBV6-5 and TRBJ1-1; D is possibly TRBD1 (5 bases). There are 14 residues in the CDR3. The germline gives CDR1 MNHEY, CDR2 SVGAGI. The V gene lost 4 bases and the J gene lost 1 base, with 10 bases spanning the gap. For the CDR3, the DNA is TGTGCCAGCAGTTCCCACGACAGGAACACTGAAGCTTTCTTT. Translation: CASSSHDRNTEAFF.

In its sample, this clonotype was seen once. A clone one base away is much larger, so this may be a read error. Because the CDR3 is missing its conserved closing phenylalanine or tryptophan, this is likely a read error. The CDR3 DNA reads as TGCGCCAGCAGCTCGGGAGGGCGGAACGAAAACATTCAGTACGTC. This encodes CASSSGGRNENIQYV. The chain recombines TRBV5-1 with TRBJ2-4, with TRBD2 identical over 8 bases. V was pared by 3 bases and J by 5 bases, with 7 bases of the junction left unmatched. Germline lookup yields CDR1 SGHRS and CDR2 YFSETQ. The CDR3 is 15 residues long.

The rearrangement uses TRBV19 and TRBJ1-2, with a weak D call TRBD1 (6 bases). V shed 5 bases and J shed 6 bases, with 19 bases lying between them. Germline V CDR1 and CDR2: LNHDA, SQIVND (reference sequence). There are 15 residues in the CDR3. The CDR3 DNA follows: TGTGCCAGTAGTCAGGGGACGGGCGAGGCTGATGGCTACACCTTC. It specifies CASSQGTGEADGYTF.

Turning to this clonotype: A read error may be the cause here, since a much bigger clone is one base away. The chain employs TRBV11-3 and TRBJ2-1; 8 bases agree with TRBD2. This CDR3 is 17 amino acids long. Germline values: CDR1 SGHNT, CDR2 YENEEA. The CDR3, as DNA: TGTGCCAGCAGCTTTGGGTCTGCGGGAGGCGACTACAATGAGCAGCTCTTC. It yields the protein CASSFGSAGGDYNEQLF.

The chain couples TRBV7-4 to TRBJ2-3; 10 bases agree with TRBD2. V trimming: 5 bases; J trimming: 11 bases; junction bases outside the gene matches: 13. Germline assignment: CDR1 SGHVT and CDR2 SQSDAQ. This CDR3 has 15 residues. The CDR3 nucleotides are TGTGCCAGCAGCCCTAGCGGGAGATCCTACAATGAGCAGTATTTT. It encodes CASSPSGRSYNEQYF.

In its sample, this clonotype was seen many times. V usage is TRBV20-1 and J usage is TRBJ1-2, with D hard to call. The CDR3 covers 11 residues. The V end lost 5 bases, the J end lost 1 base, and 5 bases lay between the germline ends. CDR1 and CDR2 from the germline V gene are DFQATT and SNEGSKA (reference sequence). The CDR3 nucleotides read TGCAGTGCTTATAATAACTATGGCTACACCTTC. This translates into CSAYNNYGYTF.

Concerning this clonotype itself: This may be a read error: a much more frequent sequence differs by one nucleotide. For the CDR3, the DNA is TGTGCCAGCAGCTTAATGAACATGGGGTACAATGAGCAGTACTTC. It codes for CASSLMNMGYNEQYF. This chain connects TRBV7-9 to TRBJ2-7; no firm D call. Germline values: CDR1 SEHNR, CDR2 FQNEAQ (reference sequence). V lost 2 bases and J 7 bases, leaving 18 bases between the germline ends. The CDR3 sequence is 15 residues long.

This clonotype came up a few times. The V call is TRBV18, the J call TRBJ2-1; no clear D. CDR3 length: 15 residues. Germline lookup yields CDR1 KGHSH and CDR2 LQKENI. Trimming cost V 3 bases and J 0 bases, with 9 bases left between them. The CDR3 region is CASSPDISSYNEQFF. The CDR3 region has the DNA TGTGCCAGCTCACCCGACATAAGCTCCTACAATGAGCAGTTCTTC.

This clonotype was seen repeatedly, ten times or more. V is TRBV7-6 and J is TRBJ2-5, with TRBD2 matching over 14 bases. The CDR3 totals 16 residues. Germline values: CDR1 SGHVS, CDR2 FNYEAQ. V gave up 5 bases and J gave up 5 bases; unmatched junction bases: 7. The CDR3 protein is CASSRGLAGAWETQYF. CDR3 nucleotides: TGTGCCAGCAGCCGGGGACTAGCGGGAGCCTGGGAGACCCAGTACTTC.

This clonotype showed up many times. CDR3 amino acids: CASSPQGSDSPLHF. DNA of the CDR3: TGTGCCAGCAGCCCACAGGGAAGTGATTCACCCCTCCACTTT. J is TRBJ1-6 and V is TRBV4-2, with D possibly being TRBD1 (6 bases). Trimming removed 4 bases from V and 8 bases from J, with 12 bases in between. CDR1 and CDR2 from the germline V gene are LGHNA and YNFKEQ. The CDR3 length is 14 residues.

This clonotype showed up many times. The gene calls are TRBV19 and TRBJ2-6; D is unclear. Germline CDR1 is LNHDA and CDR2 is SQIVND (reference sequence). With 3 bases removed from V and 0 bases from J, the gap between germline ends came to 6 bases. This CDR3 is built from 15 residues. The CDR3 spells CASSMGISGANVLTF. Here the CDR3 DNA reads TGTGCCAGTAGTATGGGGATCTCTGGGGCCAACGTCCTGACTTTC.

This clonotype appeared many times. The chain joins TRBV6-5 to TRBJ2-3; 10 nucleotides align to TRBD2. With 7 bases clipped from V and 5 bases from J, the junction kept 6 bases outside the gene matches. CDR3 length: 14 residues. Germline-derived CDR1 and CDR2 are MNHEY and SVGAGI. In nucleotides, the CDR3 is TGTGCCAGCATCCCTAGCGGGAGATTAGATACGCAGTATTTT. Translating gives CASIPSGRLDTQYF.

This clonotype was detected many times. DNA of the CDR3: TGCAGTGCCACAGCGGGGGGGGCCTACAATGAGCAGTTCTTC. Amino acid sequence: CSATAGGAYNEQFF. The chain carries TRBV20-1 and TRBJ2-1, with TRBD2 matching over 10 bases. V was pared by 6 bases and J by 2 bases, with 4 bases of the junction left unmatched. CDR1 and CDR2 from the germline V gene are DFQATT and SNEGSKA (reference sequence). The CDR3 spans 14 residues.

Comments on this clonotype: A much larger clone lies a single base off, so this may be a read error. The CDR3 bases are TGTGCCAGCAGAAGGGGCTATTGCTACACCTTC. The encoded protein is CASRRGYCYTF. The genes are TRBV7-3 and TRBJ1-2; D might be TRBD1 (5 bases). The CDR3 has 11 residues. The V gene's germline CDR1 is SGHTA and CDR2 FQGTGA.

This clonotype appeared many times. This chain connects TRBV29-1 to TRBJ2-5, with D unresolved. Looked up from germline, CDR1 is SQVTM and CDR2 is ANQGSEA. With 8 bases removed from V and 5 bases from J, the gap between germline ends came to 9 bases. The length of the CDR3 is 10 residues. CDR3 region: CSTHKETQYF. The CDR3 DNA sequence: TGCAGCACCCACAAGGAGACCCAGTACTTC.

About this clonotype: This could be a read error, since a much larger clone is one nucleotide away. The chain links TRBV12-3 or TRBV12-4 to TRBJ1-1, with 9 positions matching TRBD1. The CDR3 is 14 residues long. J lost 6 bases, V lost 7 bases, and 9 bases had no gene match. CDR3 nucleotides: TGTGCCAGCAACCCGACAGGGGGGTCCTCTGAAGCTTTCTTT. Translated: CASNPTGGSSEAFF.

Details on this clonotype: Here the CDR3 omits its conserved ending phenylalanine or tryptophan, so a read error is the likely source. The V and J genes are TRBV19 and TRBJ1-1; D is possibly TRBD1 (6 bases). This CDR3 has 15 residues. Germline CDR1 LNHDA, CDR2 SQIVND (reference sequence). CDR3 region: CACSTTDRMNTEAFL. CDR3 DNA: TGTGCCTGTAGTACCACTGACAGGATGAACACTGAAGCTTTCCTT.

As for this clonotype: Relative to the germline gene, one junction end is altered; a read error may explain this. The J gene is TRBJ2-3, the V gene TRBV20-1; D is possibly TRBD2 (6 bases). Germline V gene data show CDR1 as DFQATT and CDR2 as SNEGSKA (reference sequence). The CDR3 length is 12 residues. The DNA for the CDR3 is TGCAGTGATTCCCTCAGGGAGGATACGCACTATTTT. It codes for CSDSLREDTHYF.

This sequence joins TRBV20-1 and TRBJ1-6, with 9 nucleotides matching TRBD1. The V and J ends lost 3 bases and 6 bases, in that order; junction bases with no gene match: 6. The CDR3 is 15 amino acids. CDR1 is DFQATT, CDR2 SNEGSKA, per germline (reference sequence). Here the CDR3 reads CSARGTGLVNSPLHF. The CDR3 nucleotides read TGCAGTGCTAGGGGGACAGGGTTGGTTAATTCACCCCTCCACTTT.

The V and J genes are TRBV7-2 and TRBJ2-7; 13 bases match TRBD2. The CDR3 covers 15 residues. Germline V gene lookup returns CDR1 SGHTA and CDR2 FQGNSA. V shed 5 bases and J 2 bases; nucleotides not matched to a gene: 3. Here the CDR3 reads CASSLGLAGAYEQYF. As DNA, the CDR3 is TGTGCCAGCAGCCTAGGACTAGCGGGAGCCTACGAGCAGTACTTC.

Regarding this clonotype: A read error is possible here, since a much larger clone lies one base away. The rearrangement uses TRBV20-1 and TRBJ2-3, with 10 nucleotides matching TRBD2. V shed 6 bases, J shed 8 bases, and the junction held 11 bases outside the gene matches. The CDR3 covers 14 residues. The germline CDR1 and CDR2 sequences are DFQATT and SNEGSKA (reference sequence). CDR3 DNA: TGCAGTGCCTATGAGCGGGAGGGTGGAGGTACGCAGTATTTT. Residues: CSAYEREGGGTQYF.

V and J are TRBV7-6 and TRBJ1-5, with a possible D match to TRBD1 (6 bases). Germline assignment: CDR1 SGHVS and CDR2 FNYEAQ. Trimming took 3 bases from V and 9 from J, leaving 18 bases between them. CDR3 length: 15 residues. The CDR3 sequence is CASSFPGAVIRPQHF. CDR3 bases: TGTGCCAGCAGCTTCCCGGGGGCTGTTATTCGGCCCCAGCATTTT.

Here the CDR3 DNA reads TGTGCCAGCAGCACCCCGGGACAGGGGGCACGTGGCTACACCTTC. Protein sequence: CASSTPGQGARGYTF. V is TRBV2 and J is TRBJ1-2, with TRBD1 identical over 12 bases. The CDR3 consists of 15 residues. J was trimmed by 7 bases and V by 6 bases; bases with no gene match: 9. Germline CDR1 and CDR2: SNHLY and FYNNEI.

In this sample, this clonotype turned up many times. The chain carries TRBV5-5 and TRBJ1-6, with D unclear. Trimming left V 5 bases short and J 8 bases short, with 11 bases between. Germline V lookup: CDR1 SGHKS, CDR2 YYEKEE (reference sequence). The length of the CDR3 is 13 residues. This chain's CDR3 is CASRPLSDSPLHF. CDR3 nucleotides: TGTGCCAGCAGGCCGCTCAGTGATTCACCCCTCCACTTT.

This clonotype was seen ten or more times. This CDR3 reads CASSFLDRLNEKLFF. CDR3 in DNA: TGTGCCAGCAGTTTCCTTGACAGGCTTAATGAAAAACTGTTTTTT. This chain links TRBV12-3 or TRBV12-4 with TRBJ1-4, with a tentative D call TRBD1 (6 bases). V gave up 3 bases and J gave up 4 bases, with 12 bases separating them. The CDR3 is 15 amino acids.

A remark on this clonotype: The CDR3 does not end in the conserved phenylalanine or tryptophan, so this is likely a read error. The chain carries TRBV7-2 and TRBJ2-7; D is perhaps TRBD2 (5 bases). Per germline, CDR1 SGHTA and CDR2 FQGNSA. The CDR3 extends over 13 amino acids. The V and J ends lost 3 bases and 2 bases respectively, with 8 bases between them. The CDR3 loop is CASSFGRAYEQYL. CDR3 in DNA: TGTGCCAGCAGCTTTGGGCGGGCCTACGAGCAGTACCTC.

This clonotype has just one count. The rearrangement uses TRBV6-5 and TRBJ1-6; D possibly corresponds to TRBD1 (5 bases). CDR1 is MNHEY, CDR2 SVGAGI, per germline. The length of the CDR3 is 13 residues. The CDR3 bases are TGTGTCAGTGCCGGGACGGGGAATTCACCCCTCCACTTT. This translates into CVSAGTGNSPLHF.

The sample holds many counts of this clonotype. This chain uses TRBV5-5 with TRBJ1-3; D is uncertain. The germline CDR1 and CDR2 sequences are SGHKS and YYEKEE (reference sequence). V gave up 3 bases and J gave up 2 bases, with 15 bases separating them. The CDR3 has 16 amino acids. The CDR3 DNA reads TGTGCCAGCAGCTGGGCCCCCATGGGCGCTGGAAACACCATATATTTT. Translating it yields CASSWAPMGAGNTIYF.

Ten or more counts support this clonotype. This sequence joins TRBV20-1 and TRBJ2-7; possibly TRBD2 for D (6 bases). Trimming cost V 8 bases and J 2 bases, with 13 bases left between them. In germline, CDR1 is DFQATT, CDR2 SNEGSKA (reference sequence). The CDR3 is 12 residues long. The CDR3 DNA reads TGCAGTATCGGACTATACACCTACGAGCAGTACTTC. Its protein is CSIGLYTYEQYF.

CDR3 in DNA: TGTGCTAGAGATCGGGGGAATCAGCCCCAGCATTTT. Translation gives CARDRGNQPQHF. J is TRBJ1-5 and V is TRBV6-2 or TRBV6-3, with TRBD1 as a possible D gene (5 bases). The CDR3 runs 12 residues. Per the germline V gene, CDR1 is MNHEY and CDR2 is SVGEGT.

The CDR3 here is CASSSERDRSWSPLHF. The CDR3 DNA reads as TGTGCCAGCAGCTCAGAGCGGGACAGGTCATGGTCACCCCTCCACTTT. The V call is TRBV7-2, the J call TRBJ1-6; 8 bases map to TRBD1. Trimming cost V 4 bases and J 10 bases; bases outside gene matches: 12. Germline CDR1 and CDR2: SGHTA and FQGNSA. The CDR3 loop spans 16 amino acids.